This T cell receptor (beta chain) was recorded in a study of T-cell memory formation after mild COVID-19. With 6 bases removed from V and 2 bases from J, the gap between germline ends came to 20 bases. This CDR3 contains 17 residues. Whole-study results and caveats: Clones contracting across day 15 to 85 had a balanced CD4/CD8 profile; later expanding clones leaned CD4+. Researchers could not confirm that second-wave clones peaking on day 37 targeted SARS-CoV-2.

This clonotype has ten or more counts. Its antigen is still unknown. 5'RACE primed from the constant segment yielded TCR alpha and TCR beta cDNA libraries bearing sample barcodes and UMIs. From the 5' RACE reads, TCRdb called clonotypes with MiXCR, one entry per CDR3 protein. The data contain 45,000 to 65,000 distinct CDR3 sequences, 9.3% of them singletons. The source of this sequence is an adult woman who had mild COVID-19 (a few samples of this study predate the infection). Cell type and time point are not known. The specimen sequenced was PBMCs or a T cell subset sorted from them (not recorded which). J is TRBJ2-1 and V is TRBV12-3 or TRBV12-4, with D possibly matching TRBD2 (6 bases). The CDR3 bases are TGTGCCAGCAGCTGGCCCTTGGGCGGGGTAACCTACAATGAGCAGTTCTTC. Translation: CASSWPLGGVTYNEQFF.